This entry lists 14 T cell receptor beta chains sequenced from one sample in a study of response to subunit inactivated influenza vaccine. TCRdb passed the RT-PCR reads through MiXCR, listing each CDR3 protein once. The sample consists of 500,000 to 750,000 distinct CDR3 sequences, approximately 15% of them appearing once. Here the sequenced sample was PBMCs from blood, taken 12 days after vaccination. Every receptor here comes from a man aged 50 to 60 who received an inactivated influenza vaccine.

This clonotype appeared a few times. The chain has TRBV7-9 and TRBJ1-2; D remains unclear. CDR1 and CDR2 from the germline V gene are SEHNR and FQNEAQ (reference sequence). This CDR3 is 17 amino acids long. V was pared by 2 bases and J by 0 bases, with 16 bases between. This CDR3 is CASSLIYKEAANYGYTF. The CDR3 bases are TGTGCCAGCAGCTTAATTTACAAGGAGGCGGCTAACTATGGCTACACCTTC.

This clonotype was observed a handful of times. V and J are TRBV29-1 and TRBJ1-1, with 9 bases identical to TRBD1. Trimming at V came to 3 bases and at J to 4 bases, leaving 3 bases not matched to a gene. Germline CDR1 SQVTM, CDR2 ANQGSEA. CDR3 length: 13 residues. The CDR3 region is CSVETGGSTEAFF. CDR3 nucleotide sequence: TGCAGCGTTGAGACAGGGGGGTCCACTGAAGCTTTCTTT.

A few counts support this clonotype. This chain links TRBV20-1 with TRBJ2-1; 9 bases agree with TRBD1. The V segment lost 6 bases and the J segment 8 bases; nucleotides outside the gene matches: 11. The length of the CDR3 is 14 residues. The germline V gene encodes CDR1 DFQATT and CDR2 SNEGSKA (reference sequence). The CDR3 sequence is CSAPTRDRADEQFF. The DNA of the CDR3 is TGCAGTGCCCCGACTCGGGACAGGGCCGATGAGCAGTTCTTC.

The CDR3 region is CASSRPLTANYGYTF. The CDR3 DNA reads TGTGCCAGCAGCCGACCACTGACCGCTAACTATGGCTACACCTTC. The chain combines TRBV7-2 with TRBJ1-2, with D unclear. V was clipped by 5 bases and J by 0 bases, with 13 bases between them. The V gene's germline CDR1 is SGHTA and CDR2 FQGNSA. The CDR3 extends over 15 amino acids.

This CDR3 is CASSSELTGDYGYTF. For the CDR3, the DNA is TGCGCCAGCAGCTCCGAATTGACAGGGGACTATGGCTACACCTTC. The chain employs TRBV5-1 and TRBJ1-2; TRBD1 matches 8 bases. The CDR3 length is 15 residues. Unmatched junction bases numbered 7, after V lost 3 bases and J lost 3 bases. Germline V CDR1 and CDR2: SGHRS, YFSETQ.

The rearrangement links TRBV5-5 to TRBJ2-4; 8 bases fit TRBD2. Germline CDR1 and CDR2: SGHKS and YYEKEE (reference sequence). The CDR3 extends over 17 amino acids. V dropped 1 base and J dropped 6; count of bases not matched to a gene: 12. The CDR3 coding sequence is TGTGCCAGCAGCTTGCTGGAGATAGCGGGGTCAGGAAACATTCAGTACTTC. Protein: CASSLLEIAGSGNIQYF.

The chain has TRBV24-1 and TRBJ2-1; TRBD2 is a possible D gene (6 bases). The germline V and J ends were trimmed by 1 base and 7 bases, with 13 bases remaining between them. The CDR3 totals 15 residues. From germline, CDR1 is KGHDR and CDR2 SFDVKD. CDR3 amino acids: CATSDFTSFVNEQFF. CDR3 nucleotides: TGTGCCACCAGTGATTTTACTAGCTTTGTGAATGAGCAGTTCTTC.

This sequence joins TRBV7-2 and TRBJ2-5; no clear D. Per germline, CDR1 SGHTA and CDR2 FQGNSA. The CDR3 is 13 amino acids. V was clipped by 5 bases and J by 5 bases, with 12 bases between them. The CDR3 DNA reads as TGTGCCAGCAGCCTCTCTTCTGACGAGACCCAGTACTTC. Translated, it gives CASSLSSDETQYF.

J is TRBJ2-7 and V is TRBV4-2; D is uncertain. CDR3 size: 16 residues. Trimming removed 4 bases from V and 2 bases from J, with 18 bases in between. The germline V gene has CDR1 LGHNA and CDR2 YNFKEQ. The CDR3 nucleotides read TGTGCCAGCAGCCCCTCTTCTGACTTAAAAACCTACGAGCAGTACTTC. This codes for CASSPSSDLKTYEQYF.

This clonotype was counted ten times or more. The gene calls are TRBV29-1 and TRBJ2-7; 7 nucleotides match TRBD1. Germline CDR1 and CDR2: SQVTM and ANQGSEA. This CDR3 contains 13 residues. Trimming removed 3 bases from V and 2 bases from J; junction bases left unmatched: 4. The CDR3: CSVDSGGAYEQYF. The DNA for the CDR3 is TGCAGCGTTGATTCAGGGGGAGCCTACGAGCAGTACTTC.

The chain has TRBV7-2 and TRBJ2-3; the D call may be TRBD1 or TRBD2 (5 bases each). Germline CDR1 and CDR2: SGHTA and FQGNSA. The CDR3 covers 15 residues. V was pared by 9 bases and J by 0 bases, with 16 bases between. The CDR3 DNA reads TGTGCCAGGAGCGCCGGGACGCCGAGCACAGATACGCAGTATTTT. Protein product: CARSAGTPSTDTQYF.

The rearrangement links TRBV13 to TRBJ2-3, with 7 nucleotides matching TRBD2. The germline V gene encodes CDR1 PRHDT and CDR2 FYEKMQ (reference sequence). The V gene end was trimmed by 5 bases and the J gene end by 15 bases; junction bases not matched to a gene: 11. This CDR3 is built from 12 residues. This CDR3 reads CASSPNNAGEYF. CDR3 nucleotide sequence: TGTGCCAGCAGCCCAAATAATGCGGGGGAATATTTT.

This clonotype appeared a few times. The chain carries TRBV15 and TRBJ1-1; the D is unclear. The CDR3 contains 12 residues. Between the trimmed V and J ends, which lost 3 bases and 1 base, there was a span of 3 bases. Germline V gene lookup returns CDR1 LNHNV and CDR2 YYDKDF (reference sequence). CDR3 region: CATSRTNTEAFF. CDR3 coding DNA: TGTGCCACCAGCAGGACGAACACTGAAGCTTTCTTT.

This clonotype has a handful of counts. The chain is built from TRBV7-6 and TRBJ2-1; 10 bases align to TRBD1. Per germline, CDR1 SGHVS and CDR2 FNYEAQ. Losses at the gene ends were 1 base for V and 4 bases for J; bases not matched to a gene: 7. The CDR3 loop spans 17 amino acids. The CDR3 bases are TGTGCCAGCAGCTTAGTTGGAGGACAGGGGGGATACAATGAGCAGTTCTTC. This encodes CASSLVGGQGGYNEQFF.